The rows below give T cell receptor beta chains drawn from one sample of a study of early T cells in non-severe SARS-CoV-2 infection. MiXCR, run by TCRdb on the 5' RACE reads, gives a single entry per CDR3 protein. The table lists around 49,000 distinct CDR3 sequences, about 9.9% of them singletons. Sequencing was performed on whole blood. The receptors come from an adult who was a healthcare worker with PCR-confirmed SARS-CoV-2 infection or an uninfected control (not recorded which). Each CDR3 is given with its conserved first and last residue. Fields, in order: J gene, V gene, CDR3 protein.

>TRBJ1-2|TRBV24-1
CASQGQGMSGYTF
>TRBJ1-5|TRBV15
CATSTRDGRLSSNQPQHF
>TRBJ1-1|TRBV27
CASSWNHRGQTEAFF
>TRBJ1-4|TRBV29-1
CSVGLGQNEKLFF
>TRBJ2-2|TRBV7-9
CASSLPQLAVNTGELFF
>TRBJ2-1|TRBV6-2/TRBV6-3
CALKIKSGEQFF
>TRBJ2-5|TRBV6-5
CASKRESEWKETQYF
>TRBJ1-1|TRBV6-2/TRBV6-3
CASSRRQTEAFF
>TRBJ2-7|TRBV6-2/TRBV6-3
CASSGSLGLAGGGGNEQYF
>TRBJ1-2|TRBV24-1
CATSDPSAVGLGGGYTF
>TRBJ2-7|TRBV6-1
CASSYAFMEQYF
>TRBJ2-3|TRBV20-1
CSARLGADTQYF
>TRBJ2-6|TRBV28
CASNFGANVLTF
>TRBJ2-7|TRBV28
CASNPPGQGYF
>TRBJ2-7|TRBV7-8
CASSLKTRTYEQYF
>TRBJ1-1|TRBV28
CASSSEGTLNTEAFF
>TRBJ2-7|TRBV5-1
CASSLGGQGYEQYF
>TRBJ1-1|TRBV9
CASSYDRGSTEAFF
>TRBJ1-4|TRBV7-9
CASGVGNEKLFF
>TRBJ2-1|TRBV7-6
CASSLGGLVFNEQFF
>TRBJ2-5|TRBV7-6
CASSLAVGRRETQYF
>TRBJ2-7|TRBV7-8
CASSLATGYEQYF
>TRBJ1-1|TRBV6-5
CASSWDRGSTEAFF
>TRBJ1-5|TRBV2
CASSEARGANQPQHF
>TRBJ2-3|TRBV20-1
CSASRLAGESNTQYF
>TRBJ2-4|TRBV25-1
CASSEWGDIQYF
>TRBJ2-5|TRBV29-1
CSVEVPFSARETQYF
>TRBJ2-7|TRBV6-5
CASSYRNEYYEQYF
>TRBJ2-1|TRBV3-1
CASTDRAPGRGYNEQFF
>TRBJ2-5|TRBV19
CASSHRGGQETQYF
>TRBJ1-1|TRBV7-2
CASSPPGGTEAFF
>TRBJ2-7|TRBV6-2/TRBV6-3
CASSYSPAFPWRRSSYEQYF
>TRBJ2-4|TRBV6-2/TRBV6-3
CASSHTSGKNIQYF
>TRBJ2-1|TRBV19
CASSSTTGGYEQFF
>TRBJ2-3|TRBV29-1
CSAQPGLATDTQYF
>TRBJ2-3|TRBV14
CASSQDLTTQYF
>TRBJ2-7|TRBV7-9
CASSLALSGLSSYEQYF
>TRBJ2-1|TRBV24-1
CATSVLAGGSGQFF
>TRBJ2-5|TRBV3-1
CASSQTAAQETQYF
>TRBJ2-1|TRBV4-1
CASSHMNRDKGLAGVGEQFF
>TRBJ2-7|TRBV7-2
CASSRPDGGRVEQYF
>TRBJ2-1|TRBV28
CASRSTLAGDNEQFF
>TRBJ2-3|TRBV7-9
CASSQSDTQYF
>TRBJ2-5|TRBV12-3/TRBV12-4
CASSFAGTEETQYF
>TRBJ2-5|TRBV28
CASTGEETQYF
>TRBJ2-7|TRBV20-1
CSARDGLRYEQYF
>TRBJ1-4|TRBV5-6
CASSRDPHEKLFF
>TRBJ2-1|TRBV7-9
CASSLGLSSYNEQFF
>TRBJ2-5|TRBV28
CASGVPHFQETQYF
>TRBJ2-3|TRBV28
CASSPEGGHTDTQYF
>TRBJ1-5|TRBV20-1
CSARVGAFGQPQHF
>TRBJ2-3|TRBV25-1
CASSAGTGKFTDTQYF
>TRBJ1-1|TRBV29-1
CSGGQGANTEAFF
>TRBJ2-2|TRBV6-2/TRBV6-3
CASSEISGRFTGELFF